Listed below are T cell receptor beta chains from one sample, sequenced in a study of shared clonotypes between healthy human individuals. The table came from immunoSEQ multiplex PCR; TCRdb's copy has only in-frame clones and leaves some out. The sample shows 730,000 or so clones, approximately 79% of them seen only once. Sequenced sample: memory CD4+ T cells sorted from blood. The source of these receptors is a woman in her twenties or thirties in good health. The CDR3 runs from the conserved cysteine through the conserved F or W. D genes are given only for firm matches.

v_call	d_call	j_call	cdr3_aa
TRBV7-9	TRBD2	TRBJ2-7	CASNKGSGTLTYEQYF
TRBV28	.	TRBJ2-6	CASGIGGANVLTF
TRBV5-1	.	TRBJ1-5	CASRPDGFSNQPQHF
TRBV20-1	.	TRBJ2-7	CSPGSPYEQYF
TRBV7-2	TRBD2	TRBJ2-5	CASSARGGQETQYF
TRBV28	TRBD2	TRBJ2-7	CASRRLAGGAEQYF
TRBV28	TRBD1	TRBJ1-4	CASTRQGYGEKLFF
TRBV5-1	.	TRBJ1-1	CASSHGQNTEAFF
TRBV6-5	TRBD1	TRBJ2-1	CASRRDRYFEQFF
TRBV10-1	TRBD2	TRBJ2-5	CASSGAGGLETQYF
TRBV19	.	TRBJ1-2	CASSIGQVVHGYTF
TRBV6-1	.	TRBJ2-1	CASRRVDYNEQFF
TRBV7-2	.	TRBJ1-6	CASRYTGLPLHF
TRBV5-1	TRBD1	TRBJ1-2	CASSFLTGGNYGYTF
TRBV28	.	TRBJ2-7	CASIPSSGRRGEQYF
TRBV5-1	.	TRBJ1-2	CASSLGQTSSGYTF
TRBV7-9	.	TRBJ1-4	CASSLAGAFNEKLFF
TRBV25-1	.	TRBJ2-5	CASSESEGMETQYF
TRBV11-3	TRBD1	TRBJ2-5	CASSSGTGGRETQYF
TRBV7-9	TRBD1	TRBJ2-5	CASNLGGNQETQYF
TRBV28	.	TRBJ2-1	CASSLPNLVGEINNEQFF
TRBV5-1	.	TRBJ2-5	CASSFPEQETQYF
TRBV10-1	.	TRBJ2-2	CASRGREVIRELFF
TRBV4-1	TRBD1	TRBJ2-5	CASSYSGTGRSGDPRETQYF
TRBV7-2	TRBD2	TRBJ2-7	CASGHWDYSYEQYF
TRBV4-1	.	TRBJ1-5	CASSQDNSDSYYQPQHF
TRBV5-1	.	TRBJ2-3	CASSSGRETDTQYF
TRBV28	.	TRBJ2-7	CASSQDREPPYEQYF